These T cell receptor beta chains were read from a single sample in a study of cytomegalovirus exposure and HLA in healthy donors. Sequencing used immunoSEQ multiplex PCR; TCRdb keeps in-frame clones, though not all of them. The repertoire holds approximately 70,000 clones, with 70% to 80% as singletons. Source material: PBMCs. The receptors here all came from a man aged 50 to 60 in good health and CMV-seronegative. Both conserved end residues are part of each CDR3. D genes are given only for firm matches. Size tells how often a clone was seen (once, few, many) or the class of an expanded clone, and some rows leave it out.

>TRBJ2-7|few|12|TRBV11-2|.
TGTGCCAGCAGCTTAACAGCCTACGAGCAGTACTTC
CASSLTAYEQYF
>TRBJ1-4|.|15|TRBV2|.
TGTGCCAGCAGTGGGACAGTTAAGGGTTTTGAAAAACTGTTTTTT
CASSGTVKGFEKLFF
>TRBJ1-1|once|13|TRBV18|.
TGTGCCAGCTCACCCGGCGGGAACACTGAAGCTTTCTTT
CASSPGGNTEAFF
>TRBJ2-7|.|12|TRBV5-1|.
TGCGCCAGCAGCTTGGGACTCTACGAGCAGTACTTC
CASSLGLYEQYF
>TRBJ2-3|.|16|TRBV5-1|TRBD2
TGCGCCAGCAGCTTGGACGTCGGGAGGGGCACAGATACGCAGTATTTT
CASSLDVGRGTDTQYF
>TRBJ1-2|.|15|TRBV9|.
TGTGCCAGCAGCGTAGTACCATCTACTAACTATGGCTACACCTTC
CASSVVPSTNYGYTF
>TRBJ2-2|.|18|TRBV7-9|TRBD2
TGTGCCAGCAGCATACCGACATCCGGGACTATGTACACCGGGGAGCTGTTTTTT
CASSIPTSGTMYTGELFF
>TRBJ2-1|once|12|TRBV13|TRBD2
TGTGCCAGCAGCGTGGGAGGGACTGAGCAGTTCTTC
CASSVGGTEQFF
>TRBJ2-2|.|16|TRBV5-4|TRBD1
TGTGCCAGCAGGTTGACAGGGGGCTCCAACACCGGGGAGCTGTTTTTT
CASRLTGGSNTGELFF
>TRBJ2-5|.|14|TRBV28|.
TGTGCCAGCAGTCCAGCGACTAGTGGGGAGACCCAGTACTTC
CASSPATSGETQYF
>TRBJ1-5|.|15|TRBV6-5|.
TGTGCCAGCAGTTCCTCCTGGTGGGCCAATCAGCCCCAGCATTTT
CASSSSWWANQPQHF
>TRBJ2-3|.|17|TRBV27|.
TGTGCCAGCAGTACCCTCCCGCGGGCCGCCCACACAGATACGCAGTATTTT
CASSTLPRAAHTDTQYF
>TRBJ1-4|.|14|TRBV7-8|.
TGTGCCAGCAGCCCGGGCAGCGGTCATGAAAAACTGTTTTTT
CASSPGSGHEKLFF
>TRBJ2-3|.|13|TRBV29-1|TRBD2
TGCAGCGTTGCTAGCGGGAGTGGAGATACGCAGTATTTT
CSVASGSGDTQYF
>TRBJ1-1|.|14|TRBV5-1|TRBD1
TGCGCCAGCAGCCAGGACAGGGCCAACACTGAAGCTTTCTTT
CASSQDRANTEAFF
>TRBJ1-1|few|13|TRBV6-1|.
TGTGCCAGCTTTATGCCCGGGGGCACTGAAGCTTTCTTT
CASFMPGGTEAFF
>TRBJ2-6|.|15|TRBV7-8|.
TGTGCCAGCAGCGTTCAGGGGACTGGGGCCAACGTCCTGACTTTC
CASSVQGTGANVLTF
>TRBJ2-7|.|13|TRBV30|TRBD2
TGTGCCTGGAGACTAGCGGGGACCTACGAGCAGTACTTC
CAWRLAGTYEQYF
>TRBJ1-1|.|15|TRBV11-2|TRBD1
TGTGCCAGCAGCCGACAGGGGTCTTTCTCCACTGAAGCTTTCTTT
CASSRQGSFSTEAFF
>TRBJ1-2|once|12|TRBV28|.
TGTGCCAGCCAGGGTTTCAACTATGGCTACACCTTC
CASQGFNYGYTF
>TRBJ2-1|once|17|TRBV5-1|TRBD2
TGCGCCAGCAGCTTGTCGGCTAGCGGGGCCCTCTACAATGAGCAGTTCTTC
CASSLSASGALYNEQFF
>TRBJ1-4|.|14|TRBV4-1|TRBD1
TGCGCCAGCAGCCAGGGACAGGGAAGGGATAAACTGTTTTTT
CASSQGQGRDKLFF